These 16 T cell receptor beta chains came from one sample sequenced in a study of blood T cell repertoires in COVID-19. Measured with immunoSEQ multiplex PCR; TCRdb has only the in-frame clones, and not every one. The sample consists of around 280,000 clones, roughly 86% of them appearing once. Material: peripheral blood. These receptors were obtained from a woman in her thirties with COVID-19, enrolled during active disease.

The chain employs TRBV28 and TRBJ2-1; the match to TRBD1 covers 11 bases. The germline CDR1 and CDR2 sequences are MDHEN and SYDVKM. After removal of 5 bases from V and 0 bases from J, the junction contained 12 bases not matched to a gene. CDR3 size: 19 residues. The CDR3 DNA is TGTGCCAGCAGTGCCGGGACAGGGGGTTTACGGAGCTCCTACAATGAGCAGTTCTTC. Protein sequence: CASSAGTGGLRSSYNEQFF.

The V call is TRBV30, the J call TRBJ2-2; D gene unclear. The V end was cut by 0 bases, the J end by 15 bases, with 20 bases between. The CDR3 runs to 14 residues. CDR1 is GTSNPN, CDR2 SVGIG, per germline (reference sequence). This CDR3 reads CAWSVLADSPGVFF. The CDR3 DNA reads TGTGCCTGGAGTGTCTTAGCCGACTCCCCCGGCGTGTTTTTT. Using reference TRBV30 and TRBJ2-2 for the parts outside the CDR3, the full variable domain is SQTIHQWPATLVQPVGSPLSLECTVEGTSNPNLYWYRQAAGRGLQLLFYSVGIGQISSEVPQNLSASRPQDRQFILSSKKLLLSDSGFYLCAWSVLADSPGVFFGEGSRLTVL.

The genes are TRBV5-6 and TRBJ2-3; 7 positions agree with TRBD2. The length of the CDR3 is 19 residues. J was trimmed by 2 bases and V by 4 bases; bases with no gene match: 19. Germline V gene sequence: CDR1 SGHDT, CDR2 YYEEEE. The CDR3 DNA sequence: TGTGCCAGCAGCCCCCTACGGTGGTGGTTGGGGGGGGACACAGATACGCAGTATTTT. It is translated as CASSPLRWWLGGDTDTQYF.

The V gene is TRBV30, the J gene TRBJ1-2; D possibly corresponds to TRBD1 (5 bases). Germline V CDR1 and CDR2: GTSNPN, SVGIG (reference sequence). The CDR3 is 13 amino acids. V gave up 2 bases and J gave up 1 base, with 8 bases separating them. The CDR3 DNA follows: TGTGCCTGGAGTAAACAGGTTAACTATGGCTACACCTTC. Its translation: CAWSKQVNYGYTF.

On this clone: Other DNA sequences in the same sample also yield this CDR3. The chain couples TRBV7-3 to TRBJ2-1, with a possible D match to TRBD1 (6 bases). CDR1 is SGHTA and CDR2 is FQGTGA in the germline V gene. V lost 3 bases to trimming and J lost 4 bases, with 7 bases between them. This CDR3 is 13 amino acids long. In DNA, the CDR3 is TGTGCCAGCAGCTTGACAGGATACAATGAGCAGTTCTTC. It codes for CASSLTGYNEQFF.

This clone came up a few times. V usage is TRBV7-3 and J usage is TRBJ1-1; D possibly corresponds to TRBD1 (6 bases). V lost 4 bases, J lost 4 bases, and 13 bases lay in between. CDR3 length equals 14 residues. CDR1 is SGHTA and CDR2 is FQGTGA in the germline V gene. In DNA form, the CDR3 reads TGTGCCAGCAGCTCAACGGGGGCAAGCACTGAAGCTTTCTTT. It specifies CASSSTGASTEAFF.

CDR3 bases: TGTGCCAGCAGCGGACTAGCGGGAGGCGCGGAGCAGTACTTC. It is translated as CASSGLAGGAEQYF. The gene calls are TRBV14 and TRBJ2-7; 14 positions match TRBD2. Germline V gene sequence: CDR1 SGHDN, CDR2 FVKESK. The length of the CDR3 is 14 residues. With 5 bases clipped from V and 7 bases from J, the junction kept 4 bases outside the gene matches.

This chain joins TRBV19 and TRBJ2-7, with TRBD1 matching 10 bases. V lost 3 bases and J lost 3; bases outside the gene matches: 5. The CDR3 has 15 residues. CDR1 and CDR2 from the germline V gene are LNHDA and SQIVND (reference sequence). The CDR3: CASSIPGQGIYEQYF. The CDR3 coding sequence is TGTGCCAGTAGTATTCCGGGACAGGGGATCTACGAGCAGTACTTC.

V usage is TRBV7-2 and J usage is TRBJ2-5; 9 nucleotides match TRBD1. In germline, CDR1 is SGHTA, CDR2 FQGNSA. The CDR3 is 15 residues long. V was clipped by 0 bases and J by 4 bases; unmatched bases: 3. The CDR3 reads CASSLAGQGVETQYF. As DNA, the CDR3 is TGTGCCAGCAGCTTAGCGGGACAGGGAGTAGAGACCCAGTACTTC.

The gene calls are TRBV24-1 and TRBJ1-4; 8 bases map to TRBD1. CDR1 is KGHDR, CDR2 SFDVKD, per germline. This CDR3 contains 13 residues. Trimming at V came to 5 bases and at J to 8 bases, leaving 3 bases not matched to a gene. The CDR3 DNA reads TGTGCCACCAGTGCCCAGGGGGCGGAAAAACTGTTTTTT. Its protein is CATSAQGAEKLFF.

Concerning this clone itself: Other DNA sequences in this sample translate to the same CDR3. The rearrangement links TRBV9 to TRBJ2-3; weak D call: TRBD2 (6 bases). The V gene's germline CDR1 is SGDLS and CDR2 YYNGEE. Trimming took off 3 bases at V and 1 base at J, with 9 bases between the two ends. The CDR3 totals 14 residues. CDR3 bases: TGTGCCAGCAGCGCGACTAGTCGCACAGATACGCAGTATTTT. Protein product: CASSATSRTDTQYF.

This chain uses TRBV18 with TRBJ2-1; 7 positions agree with TRBD2. This CDR3 is built from 15 residues. Germline assignment: CDR1 KGHSH and CDR2 LQKENI. Unmatched junction bases numbered 5, after V lost 2 bases and J lost 4 bases. CDR3 sequence reads: CASSPEPSGYNEQFF. The CDR3 DNA sequence: TGTGCCAGCTCACCAGAGCCTAGCGGTTACAATGAGCAGTTCTTC.

This chain links TRBV7-9 with TRBJ2-7; the match to TRBD1 covers 8 bases. Trimming at V came to 5 bases and at J to 3 bases, leaving 9 bases not matched to a gene. The CDR3 covers 15 residues. Germline V gives CDR1 SEHNR, CDR2 FQNEAQ (reference sequence). The CDR3, as DNA: TGTGCCAGCAGCCACACCGGGACAGGAGACTACGAGCAGTACTTC. Amino acid sequence: CASSHTGTGDYEQYF.

This chain uses TRBV7-6 with TRBJ2-1; 8 nucleotides agree with TRBD2. This CDR3 spans 17 amino acids. Germline V lookup: CDR1 SGHVS, CDR2 FNYEAQ. V was pared by 1 base and J by 4 bases, with 9 bases of the junction left unmatched. The CDR3 is CASSLGQLASGYNEQFF. The CDR3 bases are TGTGCCAGCAGCTTAGGTCAGTTAGCTAGCGGGTACAATGAGCAGTTCTTC.

This chain joins TRBV11-2 and TRBJ2-1; TRBD1 agrees at 10 bases. The CDR3 covers 16 residues. Germline CDR1 reads SGHAT; CDR2 reads FQNNGV. V was pared by 4 bases and J by 4 bases, with 7 bases of the junction left unmatched. Here the CDR3 DNA reads TGTGCCAGCAGCTCCCAGACAGGGGGCAGGTACAATGAGCAGTTCTTC. Its translation: CASSSQTGGRYNEQFF.

V and J are TRBV4-1 and TRBJ1-5; D unclear. This CDR3 has 15 residues. The germline V and J ends were trimmed by 3 bases and 1 base, with 10 bases remaining between them. Germline V gene lookup returns CDR1 MGHRA and CDR2 YSYEKL. CDR3 sequence: CASSQDSRSNQPQHF. CDR3 in DNA: TGCGCCAGCAGCCAGGACTCCAGGAGCAATCAGCCCCAGCATTTT.